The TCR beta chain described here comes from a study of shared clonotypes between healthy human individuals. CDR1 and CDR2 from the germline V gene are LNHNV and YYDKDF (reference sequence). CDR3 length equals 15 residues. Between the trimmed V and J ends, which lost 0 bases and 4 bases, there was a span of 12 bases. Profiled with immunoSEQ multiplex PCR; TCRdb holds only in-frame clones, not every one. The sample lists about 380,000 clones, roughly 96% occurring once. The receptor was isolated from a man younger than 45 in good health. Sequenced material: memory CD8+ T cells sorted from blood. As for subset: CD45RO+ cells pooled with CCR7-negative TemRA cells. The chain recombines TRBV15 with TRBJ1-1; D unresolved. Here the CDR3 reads CATSRDRYSLTEAFF. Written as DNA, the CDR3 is TGTGCCACCAGCAGAGATAGATACAGCCTCACTGAAGCTTTCTTT.